The clone carrying this T cell receptor beta chain was picked up one time. Its antigen is unidentified. This sample was taken from a study of cytomegalovirus exposure and HLA in healthy donors. General observations from the study: With later analysis, a missense DCLRE1C variant became linked to TCR beta V- and J-gene trimming.

Amplification used 60 Vbeta primers and 13 Jbeta primers. The table came from immunoSEQ multiplex PCR; TCRdb's copy has only in-frame clones and leaves some out. The sample gives approximately 50,000 clones, roughly 75% of which show up once; approximately 7.7% is in the top ten. Material for sequencing was PBMCs. The TCR comes from a man aged 25-45 years in good health and CMV-seropositive.

CDR3 amino acids: CASRLQGVGRDTQYF. The CDR3 DNA sequence: TGTGCCAGCAGATTGCAGGGGGTTGGGAGAGATACGCAGTATTTT. The chain couples TRBV6-6 to TRBJ2-3; 7 positions agree with TRBD1. The germline V gene encodes CDR1 MNHNY and CDR2 SVGAGI (reference sequence). Trimming took 6 bases from V and 5 from J; bases not matched to a gene: 11. The length of the CDR3 is 15 residues.